This note documents a single TCR beta chain sequence. This clone showed up just a few times. Which antigen it targets is not known. Per-nucleotide qualities are absent, and no much larger clonotype sits a single base away. This entry comes from a study of cytomegalovirus exposure and HLA in healthy donors (dated by TCRdb to between 2016 and 2019). The study in broad terms: An earlier analysis of some 620 of the donors reported approximately 260 Gb of sequence data and about 120 million unique TCR beta sequences obtained from roughly 180 million T cells. Roughly 300 gigabases of sequencing data and approximately 91 million unique TCR sequences made up an early release that covered nearly 650 HLA-typed donors. Among the roughly 370 genotyped donors, around 81% belonged to the genetic ancestry cluster associated with self-reported Caucasian donors. The study aimed to test whether cataloging public T cell receptors could reveal signatures of past pathogen exposure. The T cell repertoires of roughly 660 subjects were profiled by immunosequencing and related to cytomegalovirus serostatus. Along with the roughly 670-subject first cohort, a separate validation cohort of over a hundred different subjects was used. To predict cytomegalovirus infection status, the study combined high-throughput TCR immunosequencing, statistical association of individual TCRs with disease status, and machine learning. A later analysis re-analyzed previously published TCR beta repertoires from 666 donors and added high-resolution HLA genotyping to study TCR occurrence patterns. Rather than using new phenotypic data, the later analysis identified candidate immune exposures from TCR beta sequences and from how often those sequences occurred across donors. An earlier analysis of approximately 500 of the donors applied high-throughput TCR beta sequencing to assess whether each TCR beta V gene segment acted as functional or pseudogenic. Donor age, sex, ethnicity and CMV serostatus were collected together with the repertoire data. A later genetic analysis took genome-wide SNP genotypes for 398 of the 666 donors and used that subset as a discovery cohort. Every repertoire in the discovery cohort had been generated on one and the same sequencing platform. Both class I and class II loci were covered by HLA typing, at four-digit resolution. The number of typed donors differed by locus: about 629-630 for A, B, C, DRB1 and DQB1; some 500 for DQA1; 606 for DPA1; and some 450 for DPB1. Four to six DR-DQ haplotypes were handled as single units for association and clustering, since linkage in the cohort was strong. Across roughly 420 genotyped donors of the cohort, an average of about 240,000 unique TCR beta nucleotide sequences per donor were sequenced, and roughly 20% of those sequences were non-productive.

Reading from cysteine to phenylalanine, the CDR3 counts 13 amino acids. Only the CDR3 part of the read is kept: 39 bases, read in frame from the first base. Reading the germline V gene gives CDR1 SGDLS and CDR2 YYNGEE. V is cut by 4 bases and J by 3 bases, and the space between the germline ends is 10 bases. The cohort comprised fewer than 700 healthy bone marrow donors. Cohort members were all nominally healthy when sampled, although unrecorded immune exposures were likely present. The donor tested CMV seronegative and was one of the 352 seronegative cohort members. A peripheral blood sample was collected from each donor, and TCR beta sequencing was performed on peripheral blood mononuclear cells. The Qiagen DNeasy Blood Extraction Kit was used to extract genomic DNA from the blood cell samples. Libraries were prepared through the immunoSEQ multiplex PCR assay. The multiplex PCR relied on a mix of 60 forward primers for TCR Vbeta segments and 13 reverse primers for TCR Jbeta segments. The CDR3 region of rearranged TCR beta genes was amplified from genomic DNA by a multiplex PCR assay. Amplified TCR beta libraries were sequenced as 87-base-pair reads on the Illumina HiSeq System. Per the original workflow: Across the 500 to 850 repertoires, a later analysis counted around 80 million unique TCR beta chains, roughly 11 million of which were shared by at least two donors. A nearest-neighbor algorithm error-corrected the raw reads and collapsed the reads into unique sequences, merging closely related sequences to remove PCR and sequencing errors. V, D and J gene segments were assigned by aligning CDR3 sequences to IMGT reference sequences. For a sequence to be retained, at least a six-nucleotide match to both a V gene segment and a J gene segment was required. A rearrangement counted as productive if the CDR3 had no stop codons and remained in frame with V and J, and every other rearrangement counted as non-productive. CDR3 was defined according to IMGT convention as the region running from the second conserved V-encoded cysteine to the conserved J-encoded phenylalanine. In an earlier analysis of around 570 of the donors, sequences lacking an unambiguous match to a single V gene segment were excluded. An earlier analysis of 450 to 650 of the donors called V segments functional above 56.7% productive rearrangements and segregating when the between-donor standard deviation exceeded 5%. A statistical classification framework was built to diagnose cytomegalovirus status from the catalog of TCR beta chain sequences. A later analysis assigned V and J genes by comparing TCR nucleotide sequences with IMGT/GENE-DB human TR gene sequences. Using the TCRdist pipeline, a later analysis assigned CDR3 sequences along with most-parsimonious VDJ recombination scenarios. In a later analysis, every TCR beta chain was defined by the combination of its CDR3 amino acid sequence and its V-gene family, and reads without a unique V-gene family were dropped. A later analysis removed 592 highly shared, low-generation-probability nucleotide sequences to deal with suspected cross-contamination and a sequencing artifact. In a later analysis, a clonal expansion index was calculated for each public chain from normalized within-repertoire ranks of inferred template counts. In a later analysis, generation probabilities were computed with a VDJ recombination model fitted to out-of-frame rearrangements, and the resulting probabilities were checked against IGoR. A later analysis scored TCR-TCR, TCR-HLA and TCR-CMV co-occurrence with hypergeometric tests, applying a repertoire-size bias correction to TCR pairs. False discovery rates were estimated in a later analysis by permuting HLA or CMV assignments 20 times. In a later analysis, co-occurring TCRs were grouped using DBSCAN, and TCRdist sequence similarity was added for clustering within HLA-allele-positive subsets. Co-occurrence clustering excluded repertoires with fewer than 30,000 or more than 120,000 public chains, plus five with anomalous nucleotide sharing. This immuneACCESS table, as held by TCRdb, lists in-frame sequences with V and J called but not all clones. Of the missing ones, under half trace to an unresolved V gene in checked studies; the others have no known cause. V and J calls and clone size come straight from that table; D and trimming were deduced from the DNA. Counted in this sample were roughly 120,000 clones; 15% of them appeared once. Jointly, the top ten make up under 2.5% of the sample.

Points the paper makes about the study in general: Because HLA typing was missing for some donors at each locus, association tests included only the typed subset. For the cohort, immune exposure information was limited to CMV serostatus. The sequencing pipeline was judged likely to have produced a cluster of highly shared sequence variants as a technical artifact. An earlier analysis of approximately 540 of the donors showed that most TCR beta V segments appeared in productive rearrangements either about 87% or about 30% of the time, which broadly matched IMGT annotations. In a later analysis, several top co-occurrence clusters were reported to appear linked to parvovirus B19, influenza, CMV and Epstein-Barr virus. In a later analysis, most CMV-associated TCR beta chains were found to appear HLA-restricted, with HLA associations seemingly driven largely by CMV exposure. The study gave a list of roughly 150 TCR beta chains associated with cytomegalovirus. Presence/absence analyses assumed roughly uniform sequencing depth across donors, an assumption that may not hold. In a later analysis, TCR association rates were found to vary across HLA loci, with the most associated TCRs seen for DRB1 alleles and the fewest for HLA-C alleles. Across donors, most TCR sequences were observed very rarely, whereas some public TCRs were present in many individuals. A further reported finding was that TCR beta sequences accurately predicted the HLA-A and HLA-B alleles for most subjects in the first cohort. A later genetic analysis reported fewer N-insertions in productive TCRs among donors in an Asian-associated ancestry cluster than the roughly 700-donor mean. In both the original and validation cohorts, the classifier was reported to diagnose cytomegalovirus status with high specificity and sensitivity. At a false discovery rate of 0.05, a later analysis linked 15,000 to 20,000 TCR beta sequences to specific HLA alleles. A later genetic analysis associated a missense DCLRE1C variant with V-gene and J-gene trimming of TCR beta chains, and an independent cohort replicated the association. A few of the identified cytomegalovirus-associated TCR beta chains were confirmed in vitro to be specific for cytomegalovirus antigens. When HLA alleles, especially DR and DQ, strongly co-occurred, TCR associations were difficult to assign to individual alleles. According to the authors, the approach could potentially be generalized to other disease states and immunological phenotypes. About 17 rarely observed V segments, including chromosome 9 orphons, were excluded from the earlier analysis of several hundred of the donors because counts were too low. Linkage disequilibrium might explain the correlated functional status among segregating V segments, but an unknown experimental factor could not be excluded. A later analysis found that HLA-associated TCR beta chains were more clonally expanded and had lower generation probabilities than equally common non-associated chains. Some IMGT-functional V segments, including TRBV6-2 and TRBV6-3, could not be distinguished by the 87-base-pair reads and were therefore excluded. Only TCR beta chains were sequenced in this cohort, and the absence of alpha or paired-chain data limited detectable features.

The sequenced sample consisted of PBMCs. This clonotype was sampled from a woman aged 18-29 years in good health and CMV-seronegative. The chain employs TRBV9 and TRBJ1-2, with TRBD1 tentatively as D gene (6 bases match). The nucleotide sequence is given as TGTGCCAGCAGCCAGACAGGAGACTATGGCTACACCTTC. Translated, this gives CASSQTGDYGYTF.